A selection of T cell receptor beta chains follows, all from one sample in a study of blood T cell repertoires in COVID-19. Method: immunoSEQ multiplex PCR; TCRdb's copy keeps in-frame clones and lacks some. Among 150,000 to 200,000 clones listed, roughly 77% were seen once. The sample was PBMCs or T cells enriched from blood (not recorded which). The receptor source for this set is a woman between 45 and 60 years old with acute COVID-19. Both conserved end residues are part of each CDR3. Fields, in order: V gene, J gene, clone size, D gene, CDR3 protein, CDR3 DNA. The D gene is left open where the match is weak. The size field is filled for only some rows; it gives once, few, many or a size class.

V: TRBV19
J: TRBJ1-1
size: .
D: TRBD1
CDR3: CASSISGQGTFEAFF
DNA: TGTGCCAGTAGTATTAGCGGACAGGGGACTTTCGAAGCTTTCTTT

V: TRBV28
J: TRBJ1-4
size: .
D: TRBD1
CDR3: CASSSTGKLFF
DNA: TGTGCCAGCAGTTCGACAGGGAAACTGTTTTTT

V: TRBV7-7
J: TRBJ2-5
size: .
D: .
CDR3: CASSGGAQNQETQYF
DNA: TGTGCCAGCAGCGGCGGGGCACAAAACCAAGAGACCCAGTACTTC

V: TRBV10-2
J: TRBJ1-1
size: .
D: .
CDR3: CASSVGETEAFF
DNA: TGCGCCAGCAGTGTTGGGGAGACTGAAGCTTTCTTT

V: TRBV19
J: TRBJ2-4
size: .
D: TRBD1
CDR3: CASSIVPGQVSANIQYF
DNA: TGTGCCAGTAGTATAGTTCCGGGACAGGTCTCGGCAAACATTCAGTACTTC

V: TRBV5-1
J: TRBJ2-1
size: .
D: .
CDR3: CASSLWGSGNNEQFF
DNA: TGCGCCAGCAGCCTGTGGGGTAGCGGAAACAATGAGCAGTTCTTC

V: TRBV24-1
J: TRBJ1-1
size: .
D: TRBD1
CDR3: CATSDNRGPNTEAFF
DNA: TGTGCCACCAGTGACAACAGGGGCCCGAACACTGAAGCTTTCTTT

V: TRBV6-5
J: TRBJ2-3
size: once
D: .
CDR3: CASIKTVGGTDTQYF
DNA: TGTGCCAGCATTAAGACAGTAGGGGGTACAGATACGCAGTATTTT

V: TRBV27
J: TRBJ1-5
size: .
D: .
CDR3: CASSHRGRDQPQHF
DNA: TGTGCCAGCAGCCACCGGGGGAGGGATCAGCCCCAGCATTTT

V: TRBV11-2
J: TRBJ1-2
size: .
D: .
CDR3: CASNSEAANYGYTF
DNA: TGTGCCAGCAACTCAGAGGCTGCTAACTATGGCTACACCTTC

V: TRBV7-9
J: TRBJ2-3
size: .
D: TRBD2
CDR3: CASSPTSGDPTDTQYF
DNA: TGTGCCAGCAGCCCTACTAGCGGGGACCCCACAGATACGCAGTATTTT

V: TRBV9
J: TRBJ2-6
size: .
D: TRBD1
CDR3: CASSPSGTGGTGANVLTF
DNA: TGTGCCAGCAGCCCCTCCGGGACAGGGGGAACTGGGGCCAACGTCCTGACTTTC

V: TRBV19
J: TRBJ2-6
size: .
D: .
CDR3: CASSIEGAGANVLTF
DNA: TGTGCCAGTAGTATAGAGGGGGCAGGGGCCAACGTCCTGACTTTC

V: TRBV19
J: TRBJ1-6
size: .
D: .
CDR3: CASSISRNSPLHF
DNA: TGTGCCAGTAGTATCTCTAGGAATTCACCCCTCCACTTT

V: TRBV7-8
J: TRBJ1-4
size: .
D: .
CDR3: CASSYSAGRWNEKLFF
DNA: TGTGCCAGCAGCTACTCCGCGGGGCGCTGGAATGAAAAACTGTTTTTT

V: TRBV7-2
J: TRBJ1-2
size: .
D: .
CDR3: CASSSSPTGYYGYTF
DNA: TGTGCCAGCAGCTCCTCACCTACAGGGTACTATGGCTACACCTTC

V: TRBV19
J: TRBJ2-6
size: .
D: TRBD1
CDR3: CASTQPGGSGANVLTF
DNA: TGTGCCAGTACCCAGCCAGGGGGCTCTGGGGCCAACGTCCTGACTTTC

V: TRBV5-1
J: TRBJ2-3
size: .
D: TRBD2
CDR3: CASSSSGGLTDTQYF
DNA: TGCGCCAGCAGCTCTAGCGGGGGGCTTACAGATACGCAGTATTTT

V: TRBV18
J: TRBJ1-4
size: once
D: TRBD1
CDR3: CASSLQGGWEKLFF
DNA: TGTGCCAGCTCGCTACAGGGGGGCTGGGAAAAACTGTTTTTT

V: TRBV30
J: TRBJ1-2
size: .
D: TRBD1
CDR3: CAWSPGGTNYGYTF
DNA: TGTGCCTGGAGTCCAGGGGGTACTAACTATGGCTACACCTTC

V: TRBV27
J: TRBJ2-3
size: .
D: TRBD2
CDR3: CASSLKGLAGDKSADTQYF
DNA: TGTGCCAGCAGTTTAAAAGGACTAGCGGGGGATAAGAGTGCAGATACGCAGTATTTT

V: TRBV27
J: TRBJ2-1
size: .
D: .
CDR3: CARPSLSGLLSYNEQFF
DNA: TGTGCCAGGCCAAGTTTGAGCGGACTCCTCTCCTACAATGAGCAGTTCTTC

V: TRBV4-1
J: TRBJ1-5
size: few
D: .
CDR3: CASSQEGRNSNQPQHF
DNA: TGCGCCAGCAGCCAAGAGGGCCGTAATAGCAATCAGCCCCAGCATTTT

V: TRBV28
J: TRBJ1-2
size: .
D: TRBD1
CDR3: CASSFPGGHYGYTF
DNA: TGTGCCAGCAGTTTCCCAGGGGGCCACTATGGCTACACCTTC

V: TRBV4-1
J: TRBJ2-3
size: .
D: .
CDR3: CASSQLHSLLGGGTQDTQYF
DNA: TGCGCCAGCAGCCAACTACATTCCCTCCTGGGAGGCGGAACACAGGATACGCAGTATTTT

V: TRBV6-4
J: TRBJ1-6
size: .
D: TRBD1
CDR3: CASSQNTGGGTGSPLHF
DNA: TGTGCCAGCAGTCAGAACACAGGGGGCGGCACGGGTTCACCCCTCCACTTT

V: TRBV24-1
J: TRBJ1-6
size: .
D: .
CDR3: CATSDRDSPLHF
DNA: TGTGCCACCAGTGACAGGGATTCACCCCTCCACTTT

V: TRBV14
J: TRBJ2-2
size: few
D: TRBD1
CDR3: CASSRRQGPGELFF
DNA: TGTGCCAGCAGCCGCCGACAGGGCCCCGGGGAGCTGTTTTTT

V: TRBV9
J: TRBJ2-1
size: .
D: .
CDR3: CASSTPLGVIGNEQFF
DNA: TGTGCCAGCAGCACACCCTTAGGGGTGATCGGCAATGAGCAGTTCTTC

V: TRBV28
J: TRBJ1-5
size: .
D: .
CDR3: CASGPTRTQRQPQHF
DNA: TGTGCCAGCGGACCGACACGGACACAGCGTCAGCCCCAGCATTTT

V: TRBV2
J: TRBJ2-2
size: .
D: TRBD2
CDR3: CASSEVGGANTGELFF
DNA: TGTGCCAGCAGTGAAGTCGGGGGGGCGAACACCGGGGAGCTGTTTTTT

V: TRBV28
J: TRBJ2-1
size: .
D: TRBD2
CDR3: CASGLAGAYNEQFF
DNA: TGTGCCAGCGGACTAGCGGGGGCGTACAATGAGCAGTTCTTC

V: TRBV21-1
J: TRBJ1-6
size: .
D: .
CDR3: CASSKFRQYYNSPLHF
DNA: TGTGCCAGCAGCAAATTCCGACAGTACTATAATTCACCCCTCCACTTT

V: TRBV11-2
J: TRBJ1-2
size: .
D: TRBD1
CDR3: CASSRGQGRDGYTF
DNA: TGTGCCAGCAGCCGCGGACAGGGCAGAGATGGCTACACCTTC

V: TRBV7-9
J: TRBJ2-5
size: .
D: .
CDR3: CASSPQDEETQYF
DNA: TGTGCCAGCAGCCCACAGGACGAAGAGACCCAGTACTTC

V: TRBV7-2
J: TRBJ2-1
size: .
D: TRBD2
CDR3: CASSLDPSGVAEQFF
DNA: TGTGCCAGCAGCTTAGACCCAAGCGGGGTGGCTGAGCAGTTCTTC

V: TRBV9
J: TRBJ1-4
size: many
D: TRBD1
CDR3: CASSVEDRGDEKLFF
DNA: TGTGCCAGCAGCGTAGAGGACAGGGGAGACGAAAAACTGTTTTTT

V: TRBV6-5
J: TRBJ1-4
size: .
D: .
CDR3: CASSYMGLGGEKLFF
DNA: TGTGCCAGCAGTTACATGGGGTTGGGGGGTGAAAAACTGTTTTTT

V: TRBV11-3
J: TRBJ1-2
size: .
D: TRBD1
CDR3: CASSLDDRDRGYTF
DNA: TGTGCCAGCAGCTTAGACGACAGGGATCGCGGCTACACCTTC

V: TRBV7-9
J: TRBJ2-5
size: .
D: TRBD2
CDR3: CASQRRGETQETQYF
DNA: TGTGCCAGCCAGAGGCGGGGGGAGACCCAAGAGACCCAGTACTTC

V: TRBV19
J: TRBJ2-1
size: .
D: TRBD1
CDR3: CASKDRDVNEQFF
DNA: TGTGCCAGTAAGGACAGGGATGTAAATGAGCAGTTCTTC

V: TRBV4-1
J: TRBJ1-1
size: .
D: TRBD1
CDR3: CASSQEQGREAFF
DNA: TGCGCCAGCAGCCAAGAACAGGGGCGTGAAGCTTTCTTT

V: TRBV24-1
J: TRBJ2-1
size: few
D: .
CDR3: CATSVGQGNNEQFF
DNA: TGTGCCACCAGTGTCGGGCAGGGCAACAATGAGCAGTTCTTC

V: TRBV4-2
J: TRBJ2-3
size: once
D: .
CDR3: CASSHGLIAGANTDTQYF
DNA: TGTGCCAGCAGCCATGGTCTAATCGCGGGGGCCAACACAGATACGCAGTATTTT

V: TRBV19
J: TRBJ1-5
size: .
D: TRBD1
CDR3: CASSIVPGQVFSNQPQHF
DNA: TGTGCCAGTAGTATAGTTCCCGGACAGGTCTTTAGCAATCAGCCCCAGCATTTT

V: TRBV10-3
J: TRBJ2-5
size: once
D: .
CDR3: CATGQMSETQYF
DNA: TGTGCCACCGGACAGATGTCGGAGACCCAGTACTTC

V: TRBV6-6
J: TRBJ1-2
size: .
D: .
CDR3: CASSSVGQGINYGYTF
DNA: TGTGCCAGCAGTTCCGTGGGGCAGGGAATAAACTATGGCTACACCTTC

V: TRBV19
J: TRBJ2-3
size: .
D: TRBD2
CDR3: CASSIRLAGGDTQYF
DNA: TGTGCCAGTAGTATCAGACTAGCGGGGGGCGATACGCAGTATTTT

V: TRBV7-6
J: TRBJ2-1
size: .
D: .
CDR3: CASSLVGGAGIHEQFF
DNA: TGTGCCAGCAGCTTAGTTGGGGGGGCAGGGATCCATGAGCAGTTCTTC

V: TRBV19
J: TRBJ1-1
size: few
D: .
CDR3: CASTDDNGQFEAFF
DNA: TGTGCCAGTACCGACGACAACGGACAGTTTGAAGCTTTCTTT

V: TRBV5-4
J: TRBJ2-2
size: once
D: TRBD1
CDR3: CASSPGTGGNTGELFF
DNA: TGTGCCAGCAGTCCCGGGACAGGGGGCAACACCGGGGAGCTGTTTTTT

V: TRBV25-1
J: TRBJ1-6
size: .
D: .
CDR3: CASSARGWNSPLHF
DNA: TGTGCCAGCAGTGCCAGGGGCTGGAATTCACCCCTCCACTTT

V: TRBV7-6
J: TRBJ2-5
size: .
D: TRBD2
CDR3: CASSQGVAGGGTQYF
DNA: TGTGCCAGCAGCCAAGGGGTAGCGGGGGGCGGGACCCAGTACTTC